The 16 T cell receptor beta chains presented below share a single source sample, sequenced in a study of blood T cell repertoires in COVID-19. Clones were sequenced by immunoSEQ multiplex PCR, and TCRdb holds only the in-frame ones, with some missing. Found here are about 36,000 clones, approximately 80% of them singletons; the top ten hold 40% to 50%. The sequencing input was peripheral blood. The receptors come from a human donor in a cohort sampled during active or convalescent COVID-19. The donor label of this sample is uncertain.

V usage is TRBV28 and J usage is TRBJ2-1, with 7 positions matching TRBD2. The CDR3 runs 14 residues. V trimming: 9 bases; J trimming: 2 bases; junction bases outside the gene matches: 7. Germline V gene lookup returns CDR1 MDHEN and CDR2 SYDVKM. For the CDR3, the DNA is TGTGCCAGTCTTCCTAGCGGTACCTACAATGAGCAGTTCTTC. This translates into CASLPSGTYNEQFF.

The chain combines TRBV7-3 with TRBJ2-6; D is undetermined. Trimming pared 2 bases from V and 0 bases from J, leaving 11 bases between. The CDR3 extends over 17 amino acids. The germline V gene has CDR1 SGHTA and CDR2 FQGTGA. The CDR3 coding sequence is TGTGCCAGCAGCTTAGAACCAGGCTTCTCTGGGGCCAACGTCCTGACTTTC. It specifies CASSLEPGFSGANVLTF.

The chain is built from TRBV9 and TRBJ2-7; 10 nucleotides align to TRBD2. Germline CDR1 and CDR2: SGDLS and YYNGEE. This CDR3 spans 15 amino acids. Trimming at V came to 0 bases and at J to 4 bases, leaving 4 bases not matched to a gene. Here the CDR3 reads CASSVAGLAEYEQYF. As DNA, the CDR3 is TGTGCCAGCAGCGTAGCCGGACTAGCGGAATACGAGCAGTACTTC.

The chain carries TRBV18 and TRBJ2-1; no definite D call. The ends were cut back, 3 bases at V and 5 bases at J, with 11 bases in the middle. Germline V gene lookup returns CDR1 KGHSH and CDR2 LQKENI. CDR3 size: 14 residues. DNA for the CDR3: TGTGCCAGCTCACCTCCGCAGTATGACAATGAGCAGTTCTTC. Translation gives CASSPPQYDNEQFF.

CDR3 in DNA: TGTGCCACCAGTGGCCTGACTGCGAGAGGAATGAACACCGGGGAGCTGTTTTTT. Its protein product is CATSGLTARGMNTGELFF. The chain combines TRBV24-1 with TRBJ2-2; D unresolved. The germline V gene has CDR1 KGHDR and CDR2 SFDVKD. The CDR3 contains 18 residues. Trimming removed 5 bases from V and 1 base from J, with 19 bases in between.

The CDR3 nucleotides read TGTGCCAGCAGCTCTAGCGGGAGGGCCGTCGCAGATACGCAGTATTTT. It specifies CASSSSGRAVADTQYF. The chain uses TRBV5-4 and TRBJ2-3, with TRBD2 identical over 12 bases. The V gene end was trimmed by 3 bases and the J gene end by 4 bases; junction bases not matched to a gene: 6. Germline V gives CDR1 SGHNT, CDR2 YYREEE (reference sequence). CDR3 length equals 16 residues.

V and J are TRBV5-4 and TRBJ2-1; D may be TRBD2 (6 bases). The CDR3 is 15 amino acids. Germline V gives CDR1 SGHNT, CDR2 YYREEE (reference sequence). V lost 3 bases to trimming and J lost 5 bases, with 15 bases between them. The CDR3 region is CASSSRDRGDNEQFF. CDR3 DNA sequence: TGTGCCAGCAGCTCGCGGGACCGAGGGGACAATGAGCAGTTCTTC.

This chain joins TRBV24-1 and TRBJ2-3; 10 bases are shared with TRBD2. Per germline, CDR1 KGHDR and CDR2 SFDVKD. The CDR3 totals 16 residues. Trimming removed 3 bases from V and 3 bases from J; junction bases left unmatched: 5. For the CDR3, the DNA is TGTGCCACCAGTGATCTAGCGGGAGAGGGGACAGATACGCAGTATTTT. It encodes CATSDLAGEGTDTQYF.

This chain uses TRBV6-2 or TRBV6-3 with TRBJ2-7, with 7 positions matching TRBD2. V gave up 7 bases and J gave up 3 bases; unmatched junction bases: 15. This CDR3 has 16 residues. Per germline, CDR1 MNHEY and CDR2 SVGEGT. CDR3 nucleotides: TGTGCCAGCAACCCGGCTGGGGCTAGCGGAAACTACGAGCAGTACTTC. Amino acid sequence: CASNPAGASGNYEQYF.

The chain carries TRBV6-5 and TRBJ1-5; D not resolved. Germline V gives CDR1 MNHEY, CDR2 SVGAGI. Trimming took off 8 bases at V and 0 bases at J, with 14 bases between the two ends. CDR3 length: 15 residues. CDR3 sequence reads: CASLYGNPSNQPQHF. CDR3 DNA: TGTGCCAGCCTTTACGGGAACCCTAGCAATCAGCCCCAGCATTTT.

V usage is TRBV20-1 and J usage is TRBJ2-1, with 9 bases fitting TRBD2. Germline loops: CDR1 DFQATT, CDR2 SNEGSKA (reference sequence). The trim removed 3 bases at V and 2 bases at J, leaving 8 bases unmatched. CDR3 length: 16 residues. CDR3 protein: CSASRREGLPYNEQFF. Written as DNA, the CDR3 is TGCAGTGCTAGTAGGCGGGAGGGCCTGCCCTACAATGAGCAGTTCTTC.

The chain has TRBV7-2 and TRBJ2-7; 8 bases align to TRBD2. Looked up from germline, CDR1 is SGHTA and CDR2 is FQGNSA. J lost 5 bases, V lost 1 base, and 7 bases had no gene match. The CDR3 length is 15 residues. The chain's CDR3 is CASSLVGGRPNEQYF. The CDR3 bases are TGTGCCAGCAGCTTAGTTGGCGGGAGGCCCAACGAGCAGTACTTC. Full variable domain (remainder filled in from reference TRBV7-2 and TRBJ2-7): GAGVSQSPSNKVTEKGKDVELRCDPISGHTALYWYRQSLGQGLEFLIYFQGNSAPDKSGLPSDRFSAERTGGSVSTLTIQRTQQEDSAVYLCASSLVGGRPNEQYFGPGTRLTVT.

This chain uses TRBV5-1 with TRBJ2-3; D is perhaps TRBD2 (6 bases). CDR1 and CDR2 from the germline V gene are SGHRS and YFSETQ. The CDR3 spans 16 residues. The ends were cut back, 4 bases at V and 0 bases at J, with 15 bases in the middle. For the CDR3, the DNA is TGCGCCAGCAGCGCGGAACGGGAGTCTAGCACAGATACGCAGTATTTT. Translation: CASSAERESSTDTQYF.

The chain couples TRBV19 to TRBJ2-3; 7 nucleotides match TRBD1. Per the germline V gene, CDR1 is LNHDA and CDR2 is SQIVND (reference sequence). The CDR3 contains 14 residues. The J segment lost 6 bases and the V segment lost 5 bases, leaving 8 bases of the junction unmatched. As DNA, the CDR3 is TGTGCCAGTAGTTCCTCGGACAGGAGGGATACGCAGTATTTT. It codes for CASSSSDRRDTQYF.

The V and J genes are TRBV6-6 and TRBJ2-5, with TRBD1 identical over 8 bases. The CDR3 is made up of 15 amino acids. Germline V gene sequence: CDR1 MNHNY, CDR2 SVGAGI (reference sequence). J was trimmed by 5 bases and V by 6 bases; bases with no gene match: 11. The CDR3 spells CASRSRTGSKETQYF. The DNA for the CDR3 is TGTGCCAGCAGGTCCCGGACAGGGTCGAAGGAGACCCAGTACTTC.

This clone was counted once. This rearrangement joins TRBV7-2 to TRBJ1-4; D remains unclear. CDR1 SGHTA and CDR2 FQGNSA come from the germline V gene. The CDR3 contains 13 residues. V lost 0 bases and J lost 7, with 6 bases in between. The CDR3 region is CASSLAAGEKLFF. CDR3 in DNA: TGTGCCAGCAGCTTAGCGGCGGGTGAAAAACTGTTTTTT.